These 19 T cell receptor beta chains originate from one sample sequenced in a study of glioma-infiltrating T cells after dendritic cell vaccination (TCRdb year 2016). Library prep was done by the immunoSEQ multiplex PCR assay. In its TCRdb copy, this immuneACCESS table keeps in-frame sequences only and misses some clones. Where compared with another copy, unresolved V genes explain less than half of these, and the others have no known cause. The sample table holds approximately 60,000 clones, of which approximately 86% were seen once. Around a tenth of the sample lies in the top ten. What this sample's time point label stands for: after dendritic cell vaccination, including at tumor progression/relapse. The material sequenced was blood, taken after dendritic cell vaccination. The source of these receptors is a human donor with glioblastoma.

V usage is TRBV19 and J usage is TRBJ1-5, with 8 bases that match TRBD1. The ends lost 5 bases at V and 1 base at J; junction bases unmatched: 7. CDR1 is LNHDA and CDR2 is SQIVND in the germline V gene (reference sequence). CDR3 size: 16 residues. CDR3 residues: CASSGRGLRSNQPQHF. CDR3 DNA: TGTGCCAGTAGTGGCAGGGGGCTAAGGAGCAATCAGCCCCAGCATTTT.

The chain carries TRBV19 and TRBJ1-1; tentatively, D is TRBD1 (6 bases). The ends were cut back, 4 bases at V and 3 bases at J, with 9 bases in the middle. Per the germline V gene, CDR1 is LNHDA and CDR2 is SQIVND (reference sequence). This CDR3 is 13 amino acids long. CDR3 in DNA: TGTGCCAGTAGTAAAGGGGGGGACACTGAAGCTTTCTTT. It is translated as CASSKGGDTEAFF.

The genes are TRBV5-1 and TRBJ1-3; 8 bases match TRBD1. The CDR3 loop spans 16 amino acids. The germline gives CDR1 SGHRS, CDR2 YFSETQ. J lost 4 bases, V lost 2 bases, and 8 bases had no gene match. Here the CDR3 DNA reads TGCGCCAGCAGCTTCTCAGGGGGCTCGGGGGGAAACACCATATATTTT. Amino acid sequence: CASSFSGGSGGNTIYF.

The CDR3 here is CASSPPSAQGRLFF. DNA of the CDR3: TGTGCCAGCTCACCACCCTCGGCACAGGGCCGACTGTTCTTC. This chain joins TRBV18 and TRBJ2-1; D is perhaps TRBD1 (6 bases). V was trimmed by 0 bases and J by 15 bases, leaving 18 bases between them. The CDR3 covers 14 residues. Germline CDR1 and CDR2: KGHSH and LQKENI.

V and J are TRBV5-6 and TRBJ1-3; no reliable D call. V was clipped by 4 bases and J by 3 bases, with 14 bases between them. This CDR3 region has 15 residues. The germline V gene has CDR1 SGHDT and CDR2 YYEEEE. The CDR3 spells CASSPGSFNGNTIYF. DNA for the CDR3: TGTGCCAGCAGCCCGGGATCCTTCAATGGAAACACCATATATTTT.

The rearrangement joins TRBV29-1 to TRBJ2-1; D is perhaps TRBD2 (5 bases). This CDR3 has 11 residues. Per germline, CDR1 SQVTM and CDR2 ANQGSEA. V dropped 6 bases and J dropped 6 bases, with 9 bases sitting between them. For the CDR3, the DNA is TGCAGCGTGCAGCGGTCCAATGAGCAGTTCTTC. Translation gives CSVQRSNEQFF.

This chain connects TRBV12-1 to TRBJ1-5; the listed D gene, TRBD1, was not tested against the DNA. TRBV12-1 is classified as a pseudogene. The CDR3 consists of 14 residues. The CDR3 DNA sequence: TGTGCCAGCAGGCCTGGACAGGGGGATCAGCCCCAGCATTTT. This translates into CASRPGQGDQPQHF.

The CDR3 bases are TGTGCCAGCAGCTCGAGCACAGATACGCAGTATTTT. Translating it yields CASSSSTDTQYF. The chain carries TRBV7-9 and TRBJ2-3; unclear D gene. Between the trimmed V and J ends, which lost 4 bases and 0 bases, there was a span of 2 bases. Germline CDR1 and CDR2: SEHNR and FQNEAQ (reference sequence). The CDR3 has 12 amino acids.

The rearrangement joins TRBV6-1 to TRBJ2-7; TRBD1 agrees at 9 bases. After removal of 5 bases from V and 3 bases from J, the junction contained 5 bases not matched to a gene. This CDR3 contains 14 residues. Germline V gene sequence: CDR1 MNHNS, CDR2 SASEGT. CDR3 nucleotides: TGTGCCAGCAGTCCCGGGACAGGGAACTACGAGCAGTACTTC. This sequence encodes CASSPGTGNYEQYF.

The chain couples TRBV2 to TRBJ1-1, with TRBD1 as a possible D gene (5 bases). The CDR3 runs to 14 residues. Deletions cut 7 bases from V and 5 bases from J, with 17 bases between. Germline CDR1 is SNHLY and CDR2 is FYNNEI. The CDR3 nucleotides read TGTGCCAGCACCAGTGGACAAGGGCGGACTGAAGCTTTCTTT. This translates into CASTSGQGRTEAFF. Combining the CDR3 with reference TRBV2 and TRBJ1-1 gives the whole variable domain EPEVTQTPSHQVTQMGQEVILRCVPISNHLYFYWYRQILGQKVEFLVSFYNNEISEKSEIFDDQFSVERPDGSNFTLKIRSTKLEDSAMYFCASTSGQGRTEAFFGQGTRLTVV.

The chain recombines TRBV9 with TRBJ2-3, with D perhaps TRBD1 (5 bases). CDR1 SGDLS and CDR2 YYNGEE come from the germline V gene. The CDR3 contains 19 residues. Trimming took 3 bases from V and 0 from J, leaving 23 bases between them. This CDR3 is CASSARWGVRGTSTDTQYF. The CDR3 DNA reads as TGTGCCAGCAGCGCACGTTGGGGCGTGCGCGGAACTAGCACAGATACGCAGTATTTT.

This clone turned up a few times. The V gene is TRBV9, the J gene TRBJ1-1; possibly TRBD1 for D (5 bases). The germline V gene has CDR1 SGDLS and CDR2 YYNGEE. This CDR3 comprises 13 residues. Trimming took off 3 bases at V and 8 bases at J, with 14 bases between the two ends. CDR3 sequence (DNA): TGTGCCAGCAGCGCCCAACATCAGGGAGAAGCTTTCTTT. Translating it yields CASSAQHQGEAFF.

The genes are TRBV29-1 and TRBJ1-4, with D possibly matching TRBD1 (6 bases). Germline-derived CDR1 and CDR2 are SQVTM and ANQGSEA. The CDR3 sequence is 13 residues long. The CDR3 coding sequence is TGCTCCGGGGGGGGGCTGACTAATGAAAAACTGTTTTTT. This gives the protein CSGGGLTNEKLFF.

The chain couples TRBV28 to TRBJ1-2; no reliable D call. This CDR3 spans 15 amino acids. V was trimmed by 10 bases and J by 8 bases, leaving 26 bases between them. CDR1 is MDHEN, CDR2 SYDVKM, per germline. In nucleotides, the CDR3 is TGTGCCACTTCCAAGGCCGACTACCTATCTCGGGGCTACACCTTC. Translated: CATSKADYLSRGYTF.

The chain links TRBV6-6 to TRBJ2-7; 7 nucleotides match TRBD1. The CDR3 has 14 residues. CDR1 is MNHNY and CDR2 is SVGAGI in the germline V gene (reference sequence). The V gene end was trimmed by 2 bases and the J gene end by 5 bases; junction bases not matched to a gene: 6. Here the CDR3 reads CASSYLTGFNEQYF. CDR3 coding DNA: TGTGCCAGCAGTTACCTGACAGGGTTCAACGAGCAGTACTTC.

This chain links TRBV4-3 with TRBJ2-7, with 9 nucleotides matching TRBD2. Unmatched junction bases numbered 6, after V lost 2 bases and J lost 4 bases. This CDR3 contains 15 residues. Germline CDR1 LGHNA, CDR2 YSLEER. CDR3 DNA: TGCGCCAGCAGCCAAAGGGCAAGCGGGAGGTACGAGCAGTACTTC. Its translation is CASSQRASGRYEQYF.

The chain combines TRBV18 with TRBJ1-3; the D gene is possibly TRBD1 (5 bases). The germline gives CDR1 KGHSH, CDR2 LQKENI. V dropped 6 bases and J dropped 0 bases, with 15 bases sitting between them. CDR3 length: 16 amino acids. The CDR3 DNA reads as TGTGCCAGCTCTCCTTCCACAGGAGCCTCTGGAAACACCATATATTTT. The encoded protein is CASSPSTGASGNTIYF.

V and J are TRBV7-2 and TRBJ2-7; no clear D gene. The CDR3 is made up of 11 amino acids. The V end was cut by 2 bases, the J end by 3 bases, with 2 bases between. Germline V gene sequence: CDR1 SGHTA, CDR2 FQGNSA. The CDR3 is CASSLYYEQYF. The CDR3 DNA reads TGTGCCAGCAGCTTATACTACGAGCAGTACTTC. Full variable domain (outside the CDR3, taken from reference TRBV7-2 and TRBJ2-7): GAGVSQSPSNKVTEKGKDVELRCDPISGHTALYWYRQSLGQGLEFLIYFQGNSAPDKSGLPSDRFSAERTGGSVSTLTIQRTQQEDSAVYLCASSLYYEQYFGPGTRLTVT.

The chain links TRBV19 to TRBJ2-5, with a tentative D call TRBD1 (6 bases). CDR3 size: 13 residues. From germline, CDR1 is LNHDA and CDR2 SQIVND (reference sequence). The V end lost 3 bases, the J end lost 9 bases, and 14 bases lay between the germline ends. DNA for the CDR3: TGTGCCAGTAGTATGGGACAATGGTCGGCCCAGTACTTC. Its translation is CASSMGQWSAQYF.